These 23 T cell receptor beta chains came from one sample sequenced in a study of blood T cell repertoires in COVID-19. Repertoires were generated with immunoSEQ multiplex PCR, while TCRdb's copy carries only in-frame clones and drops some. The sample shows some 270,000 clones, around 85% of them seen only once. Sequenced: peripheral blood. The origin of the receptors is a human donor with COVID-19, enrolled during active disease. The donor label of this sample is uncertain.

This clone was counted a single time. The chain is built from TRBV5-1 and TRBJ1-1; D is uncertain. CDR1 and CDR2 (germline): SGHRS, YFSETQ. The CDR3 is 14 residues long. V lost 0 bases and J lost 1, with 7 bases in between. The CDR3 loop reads CASSLGWANTEAFF. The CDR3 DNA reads TGCGCCAGCAGCTTGGGGTGGGCGAACACTGAAGCTTTCTTT.

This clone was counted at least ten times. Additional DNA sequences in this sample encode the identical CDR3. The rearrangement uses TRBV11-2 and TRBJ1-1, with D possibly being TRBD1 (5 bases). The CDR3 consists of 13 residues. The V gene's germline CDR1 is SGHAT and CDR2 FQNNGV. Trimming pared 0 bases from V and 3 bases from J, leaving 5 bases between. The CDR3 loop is CASSLDRDTEAFF. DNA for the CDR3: TGTGCCAGCAGCTTAGACAGGGACACTGAAGCTTTCTTT.

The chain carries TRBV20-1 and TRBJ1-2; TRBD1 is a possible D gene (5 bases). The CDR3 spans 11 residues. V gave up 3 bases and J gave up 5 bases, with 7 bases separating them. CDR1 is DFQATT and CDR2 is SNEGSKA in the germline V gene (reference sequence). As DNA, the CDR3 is TGCAGTGCTAGGACAGCATATGGCTACACCTTC. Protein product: CSARTAYGYTF.

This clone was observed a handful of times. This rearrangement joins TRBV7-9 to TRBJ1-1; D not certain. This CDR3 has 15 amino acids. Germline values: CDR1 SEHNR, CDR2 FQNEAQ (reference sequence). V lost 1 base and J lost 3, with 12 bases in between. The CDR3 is CASSLGSAEDTEAFF. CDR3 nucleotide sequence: TGTGCCAGCAGCTTAGGGTCGGCCGAGGACACTGAAGCTTTCTTT.

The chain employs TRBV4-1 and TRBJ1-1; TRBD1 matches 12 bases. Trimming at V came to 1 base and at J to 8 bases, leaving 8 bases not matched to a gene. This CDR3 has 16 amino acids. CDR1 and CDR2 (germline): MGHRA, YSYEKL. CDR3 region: CASSQAVPGQGAEAFF. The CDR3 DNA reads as TGCGCCAGCAGCCAAGCGGTACCGGGACAGGGGGCGGAAGCTTTCTTT.

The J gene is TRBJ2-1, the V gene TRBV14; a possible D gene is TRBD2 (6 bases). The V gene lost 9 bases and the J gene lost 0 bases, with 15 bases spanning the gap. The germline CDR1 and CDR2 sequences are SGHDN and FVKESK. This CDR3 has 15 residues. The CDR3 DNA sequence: TGTGCCAGTTCCGATGTAGCGGTCTCCTACAATGAGCAGTTCTTC. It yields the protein CASSDVAVSYNEQFF.

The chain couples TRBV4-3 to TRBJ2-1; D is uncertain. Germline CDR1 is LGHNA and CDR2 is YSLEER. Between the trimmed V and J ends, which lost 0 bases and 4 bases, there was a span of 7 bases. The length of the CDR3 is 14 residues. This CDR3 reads CASSQDTGYNEQFF. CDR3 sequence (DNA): TGCGCCAGCAGCCAAGATACCGGGTACAATGAGCAGTTCTTC.

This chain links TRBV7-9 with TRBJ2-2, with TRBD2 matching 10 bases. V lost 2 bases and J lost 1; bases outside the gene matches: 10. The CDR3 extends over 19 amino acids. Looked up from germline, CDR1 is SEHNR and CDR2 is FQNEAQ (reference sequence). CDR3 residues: CASSLSLAGALGNTGELFF. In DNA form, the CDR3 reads TGTGCCAGCAGCTTAAGTCTAGCGGGAGCTCTCGGGAACACCGGGGAGCTGTTTTTT.

CDR3 loop: CASSFQLAGADTQYF. In nucleotides, the CDR3 is TGTGCCAGCAGTTTCCAACTAGCGGGGGCTGATACGCAGTATTTT. The chain uses TRBV28 and TRBJ2-3; 11 bases are shared with TRBD2. V trimming: 3 bases; J trimming: 6 bases; junction bases outside the gene matches: 5. Germline CDR1 and CDR2: MDHEN and SYDVKM. CDR3 size: 15 residues.

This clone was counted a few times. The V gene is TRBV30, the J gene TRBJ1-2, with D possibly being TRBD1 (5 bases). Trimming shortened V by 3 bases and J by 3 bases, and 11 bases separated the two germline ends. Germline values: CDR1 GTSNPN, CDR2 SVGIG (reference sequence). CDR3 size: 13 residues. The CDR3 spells CAWSHGGDYGYTF. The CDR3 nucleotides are TGTGCCTGGAGCCACGGGGGGGACTATGGCTACACCTTC. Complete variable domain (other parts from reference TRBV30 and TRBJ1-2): SQTIHQWPATLVQPVGSPLSLECTVEGTSNPNLYWYRQAAGRGLQLLFYSVGIGQISSEVPQNLSASRPQDRQFILSSKKLLLSDSGFYLCAWSHGGDYGYTFGSGTRLTVV.

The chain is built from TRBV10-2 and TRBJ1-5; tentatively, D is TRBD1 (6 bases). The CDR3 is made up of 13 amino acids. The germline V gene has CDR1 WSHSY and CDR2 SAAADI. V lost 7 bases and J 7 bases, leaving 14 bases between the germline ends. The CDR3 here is CASTEGGWQPQHF. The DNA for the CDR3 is TGCGCCAGCACCGAGGGGGGGTGGCAGCCCCAGCATTTT.

CDR3 amino acids: CASSPGDAAGTQYF. The CDR3, as DNA: TGTGCCAGCAGCCCCGGAGACGCCGCGGGGACCCAGTACTTC. The V call is TRBV27, the J call TRBJ2-5; TRBD2 is a possible D gene (5 bases). CDR1 is MNHEY and CDR2 is SMNVEV in the germline V gene (reference sequence). V was clipped by 6 bases and J by 7 bases, with 18 bases between them. The CDR3 runs to 14 residues.

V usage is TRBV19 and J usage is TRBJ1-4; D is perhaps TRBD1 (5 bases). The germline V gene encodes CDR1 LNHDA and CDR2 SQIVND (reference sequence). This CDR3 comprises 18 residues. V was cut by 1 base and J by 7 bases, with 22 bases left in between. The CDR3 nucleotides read TGTGCCAGTAGTATAGTTGGAGGGGCCAACGCTGTGAGTGAAAAACTGTTTTTT. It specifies CASSIVGGANAVSEKLFF.

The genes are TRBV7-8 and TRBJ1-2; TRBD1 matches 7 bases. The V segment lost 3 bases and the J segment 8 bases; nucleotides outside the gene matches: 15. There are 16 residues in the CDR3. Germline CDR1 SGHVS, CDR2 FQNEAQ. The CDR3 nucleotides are TGTGCCAGCAGCTTGCGGGGACTCAGACAGGGCAGGGGCTACACCTTC. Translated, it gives CASSLRGLRQGRGYTF. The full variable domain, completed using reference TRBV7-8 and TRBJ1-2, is GAGVSQSPRYKVAKRGQDVALRCDPISGHVSLFWYQQALGQGPEFLTYFQNEAQLDKSGLPSDRFFAERPEGSVSTLKIQRTQQEDSAVYLCASSLRGLRQGRGYTFGSGTRLTVV.

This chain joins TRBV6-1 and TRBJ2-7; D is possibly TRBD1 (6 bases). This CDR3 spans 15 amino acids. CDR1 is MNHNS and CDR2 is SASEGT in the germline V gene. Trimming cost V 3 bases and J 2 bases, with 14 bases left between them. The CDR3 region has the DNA TGTGCCAGCAGTGACGGGACACCCCTGACCTACGAGCAGTACTTC. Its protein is CASSDGTPLTYEQYF.

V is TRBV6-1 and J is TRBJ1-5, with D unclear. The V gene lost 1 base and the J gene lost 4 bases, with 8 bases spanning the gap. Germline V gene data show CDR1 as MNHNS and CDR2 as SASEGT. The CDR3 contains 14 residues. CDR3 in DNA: TGTGCCAGCAGTGAAGAAGCTCAAAATCAGCCCCAGCATTTT. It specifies CASSEEAQNQPQHF.

CDR3 in amino acids: CASSPGGIAALYEQYF. DNA of the CDR3: TGTGCCAGCAGCCCGGGGGGAATAGCGGCCCTTTACGAGCAGTACTTC. This sequence joins TRBV7-9 and TRBJ2-7; 7 bases line up with TRBD2. Trimming at V came to 5 bases and at J to 4 bases, leaving 14 bases not matched to a gene. Germline V gene data show CDR1 as SEHNR and CDR2 as FQNEAQ (reference sequence). This CDR3 is built from 16 residues.

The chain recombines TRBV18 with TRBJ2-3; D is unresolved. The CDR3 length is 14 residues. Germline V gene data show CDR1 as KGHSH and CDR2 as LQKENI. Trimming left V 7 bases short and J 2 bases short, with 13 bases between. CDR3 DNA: TGTGCCAGCTTACTTACTCGTCTCACAGATACGCAGTATTTT. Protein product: CASLLTRLTDTQYF.

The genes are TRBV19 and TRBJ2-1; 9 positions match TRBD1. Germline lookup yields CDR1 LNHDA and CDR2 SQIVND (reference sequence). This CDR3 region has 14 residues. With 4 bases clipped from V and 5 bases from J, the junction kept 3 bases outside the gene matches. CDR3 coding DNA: TGTGCCAGTAGTACTCGACAGGGGGACAATGAGCAGTTCTTC. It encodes CASSTRQGDNEQFF.

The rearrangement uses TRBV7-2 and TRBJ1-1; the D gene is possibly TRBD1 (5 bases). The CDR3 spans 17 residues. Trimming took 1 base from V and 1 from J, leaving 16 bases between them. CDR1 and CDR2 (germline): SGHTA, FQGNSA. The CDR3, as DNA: TGTGCCAGCAGCTTAGTATTGGGGGGGACTGGGAACACTGAAGCTTTCTTT. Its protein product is CASSLVLGGTGNTEAFF.

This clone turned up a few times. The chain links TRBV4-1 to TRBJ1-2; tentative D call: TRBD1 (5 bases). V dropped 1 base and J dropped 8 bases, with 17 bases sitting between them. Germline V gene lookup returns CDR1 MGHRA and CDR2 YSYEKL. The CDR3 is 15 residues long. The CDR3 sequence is CASSQGDGRPLGYTF. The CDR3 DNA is TGCGCCAGCAGCCAAGGGGACGGGAGGCCTCTGGGCTACACCTTC.

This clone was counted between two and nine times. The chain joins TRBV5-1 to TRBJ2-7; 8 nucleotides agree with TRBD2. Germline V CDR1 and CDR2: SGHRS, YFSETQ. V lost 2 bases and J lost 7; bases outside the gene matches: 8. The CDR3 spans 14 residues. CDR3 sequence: CASSFAAGVMEQYF. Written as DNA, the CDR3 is TGCGCCAGCAGCTTTGCAGCGGGAGTTATGGAGCAGTACTTC.

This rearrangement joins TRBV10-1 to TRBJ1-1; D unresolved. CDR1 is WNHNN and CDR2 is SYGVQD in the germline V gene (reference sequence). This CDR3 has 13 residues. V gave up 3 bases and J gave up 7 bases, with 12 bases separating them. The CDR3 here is CASSDLGTREAFF. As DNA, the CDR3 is TGCGCCAGCAGTGATCTAGGCACCCGTGAAGCTTTCTTT.